This record covers a single T cell receptor (beta chain). As yet, its antigen is unknown. The entry originates in a study of response to subunit inactivated influenza vaccine. Study-level results: The authors suggested that few new T cells are recruited per seasonal influenza vaccination.

This CDR3 region has 14 residues. The germline V and J ends were trimmed by 5 bases and 1 base, with 11 bases remaining between them. The germline V gene has CDR1 MRHNA and CDR2 SNTAGT. TCRdb processed the RT-PCR reads anew with MiXCR; each CDR3 protein has one entry. This table holds about 190,000 distinct CDR3 sequences, 13% to 15% found once. The sequence came from a middle-aged man who received an inactivated influenza vaccine. The rearrangement links TRBV6-4 to TRBJ1-1, with TRBD1 as a possible D gene (6 bases). Material: CD8+ T cells sorted from PBMCs, obtained 4 to 6 days after vaccination. CDR3 sequence: CASSPGAGNTEAFF. As DNA, the CDR3 is TGTGCCAGCAGTCCAGGGGCCGGGAACACTGAAGCTTTCTTT.